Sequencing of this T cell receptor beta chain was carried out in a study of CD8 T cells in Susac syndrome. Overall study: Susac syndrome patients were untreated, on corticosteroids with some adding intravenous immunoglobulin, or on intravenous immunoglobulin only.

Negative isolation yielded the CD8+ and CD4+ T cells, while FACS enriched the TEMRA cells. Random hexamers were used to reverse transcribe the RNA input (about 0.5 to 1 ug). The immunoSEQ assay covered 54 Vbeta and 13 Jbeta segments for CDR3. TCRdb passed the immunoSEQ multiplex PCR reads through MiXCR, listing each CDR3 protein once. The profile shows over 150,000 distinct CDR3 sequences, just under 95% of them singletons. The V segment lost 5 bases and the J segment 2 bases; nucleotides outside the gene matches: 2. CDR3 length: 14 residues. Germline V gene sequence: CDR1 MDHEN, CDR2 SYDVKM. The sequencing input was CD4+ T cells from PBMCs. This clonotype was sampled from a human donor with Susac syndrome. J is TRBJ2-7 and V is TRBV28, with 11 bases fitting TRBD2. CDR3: CASSQLAGAYEQYF. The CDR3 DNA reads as TGTGCCAGCAGTCAACTAGCGGGAGCCTACGAGCAGTACTTC.